This is a list of T cell receptor beta chains from one sample in a study of early T cells in non-severe SARS-CoV-2 infection. TCRdb analysed the 5' RACE reads with MiXCR anew, one entry per CDR3 protein. The sample records 70,000 to 95,000 distinct CDR3 sequences, around 10% being singletons. Sequenced sample: whole blood. The receptors shown here come from an adult who was a healthcare worker with PCR-confirmed SARS-CoV-2 infection or an uninfected control (not recorded which). Each CDR3 is given with its conserved first and last residue. Each record gives: CDR3 protein, CDR3 DNA, D gene, V gene, J gene, clone size. D genes are given only for firm matches. Only some rows state a clone size, as once, few, many or a class for expanded clones.

CSVRQALAKNIQYF	TGCAGCGTCCGACAGGCTCTAGCCAAAAACATTCAGTACTTC	.	TRBV29-1	TRBJ2-4	medium-sized
CASSSERTDSNTGELFF	TGTGCCAGCAGCTCCGAGCGGACAGACTCGAACACCGGGGAGCTGTTTTTT	.	TRBV7-8	TRBJ2-2	many
CASSLGSGGGVF	TGTGCCAGCAGCTTGGGGTCTGGGGGAGGTGTCTTT	.	TRBV5-6	TRBJ1-1	many
CASSYPSDRDTYEQYF	TGTGCCAGCAGTTACCCCTCGGACAGGGACACCTACGAGCAGTACTTC	TRBD1	TRBV6-2/TRBV6-3	TRBJ2-7	few
CASSEEETQYF	TGTGCCAGCAGTGAAGAAGAGACCCAGTACTTC	.	TRBV2	TRBJ2-5	many
CASSLARGVAPLHF	TGTGCCAGCAGCTTGGCGAGGGGAGTGGCACCCCTCCACTTT	.	TRBV5-5	TRBJ1-6	few
CASSVAKNSYEQYF	TGTGCCAGCAGCGTAGCTAAAAACTCCTACGAGCAGTACTTC	.	TRBV9	TRBJ2-7	.
CASSESAGKGDGYTF	TGTGCCAGCAGTGAATCCGCGGGGAAGGGCGATGGCTACACCTTC	.	TRBV6-1	TRBJ1-2	many
CASSFGGQDTQYF	TGTGCCAGCAGCTTTGGGGGGCAAGATACGCAGTATTTT	.	TRBV7-2	TRBJ2-3	many
CASTPGPGEGTDEQFF	TGTGCCAGCACCCCCGGCCCGGGGGAGGGGACGGATGAGCAGTTCTTC	TRBD2	TRBV7-2	TRBJ2-1	few
CSVVSGGALKTQYF	TGCAGCGTGGTTAGCGGGGGGGCCTTAAAGACCCAGTACTTC	TRBD2	TRBV29-1	TRBJ2-5	many
CASSLQVVNTGELFF	TGTGCCAGCAGCTTACAGGTCGTGAACACCGGGGAGCTGTTTTTT	.	TRBV5-4	TRBJ2-2	many
CASSPGSQGARQPQHF	TGTGCCAGCAGCCCGGGCAGTCAGGGGGCTCGTCAGCCCCAGCATTTT	TRBD1	TRBV12-3/TRBV12-4	TRBJ1-5	many
CASSLGRMNTEAFF	TGTGCCAGCAGCTTAGGGAGAATGAACACTGAAGCTTTCTTT	.	TRBV11-2	TRBJ1-1	few
CASSQFPSGGYNEQFF	TGTGCCAGCAGCCAATTCCCTAGCGGGGGGTACAATGAGCAGTTCTTC	TRBD2	TRBV14	TRBJ2-1	many
CASSDPGYEQYF	TGCGCCAGCAGTGACCCAGGCTACGAGCAGTACTTC	.	TRBV10-1	TRBJ2-7	many
CASSDRTGQSNQPQHF	TGTGCCAGCAGTGACCGGACAGGGCAAAGCAATCAGCCCCAGCATTTT	TRBD1	TRBV2	TRBJ1-5	.
CSVLAGDQYNEQFF	TGCAGCGTTCTAGCGGGGGATCAGTACAATGAGCAGTTCTTC	TRBD2	TRBV29-1	TRBJ2-1	.
CSVAPGGQQFF	TGCAGCGTCGCTCCAGGGGGCCAGCAGTTCTTC	TRBD1	TRBV29-1	TRBJ2-1	.
CASSLGGEAQYF	TGTGCCAGCAGCTTAGGGGGAGAAGCGCAGTATTTT	.	TRBV7-9	TRBJ2-3	.
CASISMGGSNSPLHF	TGTGCCAGCATTTCAATGGGGGGGAGTAATTCACCCCTCCACTTT	.	TRBV2	TRBJ1-6	few
CASSPDRFNYNEQFF	TGTGCCAGCAGCCCCGACCGGTTCAACTACAATGAGCAGTTCTTC	.	TRBV27	TRBJ2-1	many
CASGWDRGNEQYF	TGTGCTAGTGGTTGGGACAGGGGGAACGAGCAGTACTTC	TRBD1	TRBV12-5	TRBJ2-7	many
CASSLGTSGGSSYEQYF	TGTGCCAGCAGCTTAGGGACTAGCGGGGGAAGCTCCTACGAGCAGTACTTC	TRBD2	TRBV7-6	TRBJ2-7	many
CASSSTAEKLFF	TGTGCCAGCAGTTCGACAGCCGAAAAACTGTTTTTT	.	TRBV6-2/TRBV6-3	TRBJ1-4	many
CASGGAETNEKLFF	TGTGCCAGCGGGGGGGCGGAAACTAATGAAAAACTGTTTTTT	.	TRBV3-1	TRBJ1-4	few
CASSNQFTEAFF	TGTGCCAGCAGTAACCAGTTCACTGAAGCTTTCTTT	.	TRBV12-3/TRBV12-4	TRBJ1-1	few
CASSPRDTNYEQYF	TGTGCCAGCAGCCCCCGGGACACGAACTACGAGCAGTACTTC	.	TRBV5-4	TRBJ2-7	.
CASSEDSYNEQFF	TGTGCCAGCAGCGAAGACAGCTACAATGAGCAGTTCTTC	.	TRBV2	TRBJ2-1	few
CASSFTGEVQYF	TGTGCCAGCTCATTTACGGGAGAGGTTCAGTACTTC	.	TRBV18	TRBJ2-4	few
CASSLVGQGIDEQFF	TGTGCCAGCAGCTTAGTGGGACAGGGTATCGATGAGCAGTTCTTC	TRBD1	TRBV7-2	TRBJ2-1	.
CASSQDPGSSYEQYF	TGCGCCAGCAGCCAAGACCCAGGAAGCTCCTACGAGCAGTACTTC	.	TRBV4-1	TRBJ2-7	once
CASSESRTAGETQYF	TGCGCCAGCAGTGAGTCGAGGACAGCGGGAGAGACCCAGTACTTC	.	TRBV10-1	TRBJ2-5	.
CASSQGQGTETQYF	TGCGCCAGCAGCCAGGGACAGGGAACAGAGACCCAGTACTTC	TRBD1	TRBV5-1	TRBJ2-5	.
CASSGGMDTEAFF	TGTGCCAGCAGCGGGGGGATGGACACTGAAGCTTTCTTT	.	TRBV7-6	TRBJ1-1	few
CASSSGTGGYELYF	TGTGCCAGCAGCTCCGGGACAGGGGGATACGAGCTGTACTTC	TRBD1	TRBV11-2	TRBJ2-7	.
CTSPISGTGGLTEAFF	TGTACCAGCCCCATCTCCGGGACAGGGGGTCTCACTGAAGCTTTCTTT	TRBD1	TRBV6-1	TRBJ1-1	.
CASSPKTGWQETQYF	TGTGCCAGCAGCCCCAAGACCGGGTGGCAAGAGACCCAGTACTTC	.	TRBV7-3	TRBJ2-5	few
CASSLRQAVDTQYF	TGTGCCAGCAGCCTTCGACAGGCAGTAGATACGCAGTATTTT	.	TRBV5-5	TRBJ2-3	many
CASSSGLVSYEQYF	TGTGCCAGCAGTTCAGGACTAGTCTCCTACGAGCAGTACTTC	TRBD2	TRBV28	TRBJ2-7	many
CASSPTTGGLANYGYTF	TGTGCCAGCAGTCCCACGACAGGGGGACTAGCTAACTATGGCTACACCTTC	TRBD1	TRBV12-3/TRBV12-4	TRBJ1-2	.
CASSSRGASTDTQYF	TGTGCCAGCAGTTCCAGGGGGGCTAGCACAGATACGCAGTATTTT	.	TRBV7-2	TRBJ2-3	.
CASSQTHLPGYTF	TGCGCCAGCAGCCAAACCCACCTCCCTGGCTACACCTTC	.	TRBV4-3	TRBJ1-2	.
CASSVGRGLLQGTNEKLFF	TGTGCCAGCAGCGTAGGACGAGGGCTTCTACAGGGGACTAATGAAAAACTGTTTTTT	TRBD1	TRBV9	TRBJ1-4	few
CASSLGGGTYNSPLHF	TGTGCCAGCAGCTTAGGAGGGGGCACCTATAATTCACCCCTCCACTTT	TRBD1	TRBV11-2	TRBJ1-6	many
CASSPDPQFGYTF	TGTGCCAGCAGCCCGGACCCCCAGTTTGGCTACACCTTC	.	TRBV7-2	TRBJ1-2	.
CASSLGTAGGEQYF	TGCGCCAGCAGCTTGGGGACAGCCGGTGGAGAGCAGTACTTC	.	TRBV5-1	TRBJ2-7	.
CATRPHSGGTYEQYF	TGCGCCACCAGGCCTCATAGCGGGGGGACCTACGAGCAGTACTTC	TRBD2	TRBV4-1	TRBJ2-7	.
CASSQDAEGYTF	TGTGCCAGCAGCCAAGACGCAGAAGGCTACACCTTC	.	TRBV3-1	TRBJ1-2	.
CASSQTGPMGYTF	TGTGCCAGCAGTCAGACAGGCCCTATGGGCTACACCTTC	.	TRBV12-3/TRBV12-4	TRBJ1-2	.